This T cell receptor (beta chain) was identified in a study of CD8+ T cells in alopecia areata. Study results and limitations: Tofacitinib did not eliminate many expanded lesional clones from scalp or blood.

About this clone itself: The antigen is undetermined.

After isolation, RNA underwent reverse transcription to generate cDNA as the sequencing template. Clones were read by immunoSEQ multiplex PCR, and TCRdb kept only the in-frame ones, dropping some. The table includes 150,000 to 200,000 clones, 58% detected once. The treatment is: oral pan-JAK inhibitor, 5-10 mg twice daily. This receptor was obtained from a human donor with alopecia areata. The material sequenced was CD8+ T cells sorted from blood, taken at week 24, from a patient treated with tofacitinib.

The CDR3: CASSQGWSPLHF. The DNA for the CDR3 is TGTGCCAGCAGCCAGGGTTGGTCACCCCTCCACTTT. The V call is TRBV13, the J call TRBJ1-6; maybe TRBD1 (5 bases). The length of the CDR3 is 12 residues. V lost 5 bases to trimming and J lost 10 bases, with 9 bases between them. Germline V gives CDR1 PRHDT, CDR2 FYEKMQ (reference sequence). Using reference TRBV13 and TRBJ1-6 for the parts outside the CDR3, the full variable domain is AAGVIQSPRHLIKEKRETATLKCYPIPRHDTVYWYQQGPGQDPQFLISFYEKMQSDKGSIPDRFSAQQFSDYHSELNMSSLELGDSALYFCASSQGWSPLHFGNGTRLTVT.